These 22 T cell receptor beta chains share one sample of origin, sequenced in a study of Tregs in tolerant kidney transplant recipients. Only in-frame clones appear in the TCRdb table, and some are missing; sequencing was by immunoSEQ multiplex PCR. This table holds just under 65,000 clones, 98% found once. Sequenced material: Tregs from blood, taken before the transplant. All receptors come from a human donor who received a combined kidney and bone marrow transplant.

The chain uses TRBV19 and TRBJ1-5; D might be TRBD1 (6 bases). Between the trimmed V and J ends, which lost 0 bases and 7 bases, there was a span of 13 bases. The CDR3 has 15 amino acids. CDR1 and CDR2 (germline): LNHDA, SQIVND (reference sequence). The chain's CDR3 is CASSIDARGLQPQHF. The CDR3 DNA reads TGTGCCAGTAGTATAGATGCCAGGGGATTACAGCCCCAGCATTTT. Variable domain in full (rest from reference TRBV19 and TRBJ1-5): DGGITQSPKYLFRKEGQNVTLSCEQNLNHDAMYWYRQDPGQGLRLIYYSQIVNDFQKGDIAEGYSVSREKKESFPLTVTSAQKNPTAFYLCASSIDARGLQPQHFGDGTRLSIL.

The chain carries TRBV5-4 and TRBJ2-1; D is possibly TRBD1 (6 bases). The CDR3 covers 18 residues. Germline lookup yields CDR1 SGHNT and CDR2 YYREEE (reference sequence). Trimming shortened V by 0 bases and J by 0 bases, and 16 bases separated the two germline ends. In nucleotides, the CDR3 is TGTGCCAGCAGCTTGGGGGGAAGGATGGGGGCCTCCTACAATGAGCAGTTCTTC. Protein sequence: CASSLGGRMGASYNEQFF.

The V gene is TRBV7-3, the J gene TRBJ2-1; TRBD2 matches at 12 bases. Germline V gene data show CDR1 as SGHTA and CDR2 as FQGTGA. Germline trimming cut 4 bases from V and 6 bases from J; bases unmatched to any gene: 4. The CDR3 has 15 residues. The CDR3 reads CASSSSGRARNEQFF. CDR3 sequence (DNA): TGTGCCAGCAGCTCTAGCGGGAGGGCTCGCAATGAGCAGTTCTTC.

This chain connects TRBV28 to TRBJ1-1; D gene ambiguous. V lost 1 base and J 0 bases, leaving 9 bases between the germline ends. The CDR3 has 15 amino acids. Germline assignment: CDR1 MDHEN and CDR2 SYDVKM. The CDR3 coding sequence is TGTGCCAGCAGTTTATCAGGTGCCATGAACACTGAAGCTTTCTTT. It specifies CASSLSGAMNTEAFF.

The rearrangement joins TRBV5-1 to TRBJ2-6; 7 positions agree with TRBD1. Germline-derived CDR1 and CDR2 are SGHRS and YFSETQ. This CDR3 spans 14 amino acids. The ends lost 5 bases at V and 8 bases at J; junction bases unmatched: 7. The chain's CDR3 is CASRSEGASNVLTF. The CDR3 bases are TGCGCCAGCAGATCCGAGGGGGCGTCCAACGTCCTGACTTTC.

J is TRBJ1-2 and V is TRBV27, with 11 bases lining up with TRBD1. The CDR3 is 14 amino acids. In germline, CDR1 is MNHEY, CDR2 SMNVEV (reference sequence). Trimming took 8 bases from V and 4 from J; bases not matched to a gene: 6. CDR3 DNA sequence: TGTGCCAGCGCATGGACAGGGGGCGGCTATGGCTACACCTTC. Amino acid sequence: CASAWTGGGYGYTF.

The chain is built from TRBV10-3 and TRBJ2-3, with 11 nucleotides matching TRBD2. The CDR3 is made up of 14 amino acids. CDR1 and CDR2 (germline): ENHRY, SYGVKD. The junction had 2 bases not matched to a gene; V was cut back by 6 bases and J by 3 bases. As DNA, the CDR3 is TGTGCCATCAGATTAGCGGGGGGGACAGATACGCAGTATTTT. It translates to CAIRLAGGTDTQYF.

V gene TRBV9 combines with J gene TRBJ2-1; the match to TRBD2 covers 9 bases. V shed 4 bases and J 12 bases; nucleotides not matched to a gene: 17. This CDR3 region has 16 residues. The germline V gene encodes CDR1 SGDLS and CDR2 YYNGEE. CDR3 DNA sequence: TGTGCCAGCAGCCCTATCGGAGTAGCGGGGGTTTTTGGGCAGTTCTTC. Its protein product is CASSPIGVAGVFGQFF.

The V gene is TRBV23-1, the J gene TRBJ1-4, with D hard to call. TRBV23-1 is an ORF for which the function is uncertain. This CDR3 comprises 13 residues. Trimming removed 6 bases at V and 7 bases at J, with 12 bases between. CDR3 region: CASRRKMGEKLFF. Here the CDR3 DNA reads TGCGCCAGCAGGAGGAAGATGGGTGAAAAACTGTTTTTT.

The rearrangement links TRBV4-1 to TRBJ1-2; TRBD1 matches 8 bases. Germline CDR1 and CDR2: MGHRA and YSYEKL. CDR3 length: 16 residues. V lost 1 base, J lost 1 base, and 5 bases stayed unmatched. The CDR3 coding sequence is TGCGCCAGCAGCCAAGGATTCAGGGGGCTTAACTATGGCTACACCTTC. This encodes CASSQGFRGLNYGYTF.

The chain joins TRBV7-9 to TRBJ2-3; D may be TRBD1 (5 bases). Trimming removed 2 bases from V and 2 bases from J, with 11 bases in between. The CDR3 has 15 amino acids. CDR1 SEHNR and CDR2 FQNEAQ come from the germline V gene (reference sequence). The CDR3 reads CASSLRQLNTDTQYF. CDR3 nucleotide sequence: TGTGCCAGCAGCTTAAGACAGCTGAACACAGATACGCAGTATTTT.

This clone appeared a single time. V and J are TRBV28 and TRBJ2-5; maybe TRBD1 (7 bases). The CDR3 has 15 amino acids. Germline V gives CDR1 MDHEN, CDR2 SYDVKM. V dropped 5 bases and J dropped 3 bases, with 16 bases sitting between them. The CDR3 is CASSPAGGLKETQYF. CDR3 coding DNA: TGTGCCAGCAGTCCAGCAGGGGGACTCAAAGAGACCCAGTACTTC. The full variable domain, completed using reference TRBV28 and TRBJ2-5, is DVKVTQSSRYLVKRTGEKVFLECVQDMDHENMFWYRQDPGLGLRLIYFSYDVKMKEKGDIPEGYSVSREKKERFSLILESASTNQTSMYLCASSPAGGLKETQYFGPGTRLLVL.

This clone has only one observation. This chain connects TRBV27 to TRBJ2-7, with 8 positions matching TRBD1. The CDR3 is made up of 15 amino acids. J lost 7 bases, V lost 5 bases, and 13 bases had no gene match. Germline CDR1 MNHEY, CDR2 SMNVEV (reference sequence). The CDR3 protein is CASSGHRGKVGEQYF. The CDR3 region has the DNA TGTGCCAGCAGTGGACACAGGGGGAAGGTGGGAGAGCAGTACTTC.

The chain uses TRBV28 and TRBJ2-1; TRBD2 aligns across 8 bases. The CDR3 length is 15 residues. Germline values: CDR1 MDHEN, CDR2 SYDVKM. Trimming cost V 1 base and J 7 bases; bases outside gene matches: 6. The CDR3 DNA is TGTGCCAGCAGTTTATTCGGGGGGGATTTAAATGAGCAGTTCTTC. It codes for CASSLFGGDLNEQFF.

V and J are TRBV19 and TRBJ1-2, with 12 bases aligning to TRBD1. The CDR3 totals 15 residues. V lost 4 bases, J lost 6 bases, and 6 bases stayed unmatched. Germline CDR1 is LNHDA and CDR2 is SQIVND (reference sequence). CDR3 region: CASSNTGTGGHGYTF. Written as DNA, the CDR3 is TGTGCCAGTAGTAATACCGGGACAGGGGGCCATGGCTACACCTTC.

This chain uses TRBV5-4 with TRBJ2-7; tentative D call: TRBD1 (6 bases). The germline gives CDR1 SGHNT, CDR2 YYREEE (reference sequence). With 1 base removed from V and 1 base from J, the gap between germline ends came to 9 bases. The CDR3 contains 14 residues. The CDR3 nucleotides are TGTGCCAGCAGCTTGTCGAGGGGGTCCTACGAGCAGTACTTC. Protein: CASSLSRGSYEQYF.

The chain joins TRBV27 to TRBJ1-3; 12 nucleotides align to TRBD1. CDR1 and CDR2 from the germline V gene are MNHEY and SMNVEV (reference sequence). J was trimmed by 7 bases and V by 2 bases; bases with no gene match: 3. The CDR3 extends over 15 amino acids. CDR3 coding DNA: TGTGCCAGCAGTTTAGACGGGACAGGGGGCAACACCATATATTTT. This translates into CASSLDGTGGNTIYF.

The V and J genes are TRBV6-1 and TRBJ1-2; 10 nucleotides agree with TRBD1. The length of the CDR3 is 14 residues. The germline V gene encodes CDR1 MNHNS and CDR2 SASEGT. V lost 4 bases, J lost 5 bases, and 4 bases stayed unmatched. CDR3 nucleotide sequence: TGTGCCAGCAGTGCGCGGACAGGGGGTTATGGCTACACCTTC. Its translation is CASSARTGGYGYTF.

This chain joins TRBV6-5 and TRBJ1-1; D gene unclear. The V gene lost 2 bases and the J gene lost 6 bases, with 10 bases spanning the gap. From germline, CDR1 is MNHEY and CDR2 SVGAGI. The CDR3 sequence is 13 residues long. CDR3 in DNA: TGTGCCAGCAGTTACCTAAAGTCCCCTGAAGCTTTCTTT. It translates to CASSYLKSPEAFF.

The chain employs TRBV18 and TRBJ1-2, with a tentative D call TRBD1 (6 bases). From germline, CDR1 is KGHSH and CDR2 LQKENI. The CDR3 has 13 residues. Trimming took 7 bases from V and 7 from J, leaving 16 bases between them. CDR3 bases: TGTGCCAGCTTCACAGGGATGGGGAGTGGCTACACCTTC. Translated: CASFTGMGSGYTF.

CDR3 residues: CASSPYPRGAVQETQYF. As DNA, the CDR3 is TGTGCCAGCAGCCCGTACCCCCGCGGGGCAGTCCAAGAGACCCAGTACTTC. The chain links TRBV7-2 to TRBJ2-5; tentative D call: TRBD2 (6 bases). V was pared by 5 bases and J by 1 base, with 20 bases between. This CDR3 region has 17 residues. From germline, CDR1 is SGHTA and CDR2 FQGNSA.

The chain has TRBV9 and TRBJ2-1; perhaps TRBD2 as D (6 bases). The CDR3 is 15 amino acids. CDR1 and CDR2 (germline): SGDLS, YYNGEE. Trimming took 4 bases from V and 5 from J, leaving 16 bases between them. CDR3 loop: CASSSRGSGHNEQFF. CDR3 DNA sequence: TGTGCCAGCAGCTCCCGGGGTAGCGGCCACAATGAGCAGTTCTTC.